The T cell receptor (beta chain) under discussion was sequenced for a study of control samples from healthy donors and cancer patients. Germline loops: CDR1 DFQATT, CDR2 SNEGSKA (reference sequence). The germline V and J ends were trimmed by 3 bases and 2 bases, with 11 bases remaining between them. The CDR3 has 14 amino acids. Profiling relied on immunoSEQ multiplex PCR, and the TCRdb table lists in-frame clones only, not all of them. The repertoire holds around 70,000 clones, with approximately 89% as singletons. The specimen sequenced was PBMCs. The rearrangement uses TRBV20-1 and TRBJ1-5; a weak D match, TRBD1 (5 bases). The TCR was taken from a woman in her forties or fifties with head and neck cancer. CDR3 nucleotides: TGCAGTGCTAGTCCCTTACAGGGCAATCAGCCCCAGCATTTT. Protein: CSASPLQGNQPQHF.